This T cell receptor (beta chain) came from a study of CD8 T cells in Susac syndrome. Trimming cost V 3 bases and J 3 bases, with 16 bases left between them. CDR1 is MNHEY, CDR2 SMNVEV, per germline (reference sequence). CDR3 length: 16 amino acids. Blood CD8+ and CD4+ T cells underwent high-throughput TCR beta sequencing. The multiple sclerosis control group comprised treatment-naive patients with stable or active relapsing-remitting disease. Negative isolation yielded CD8+ and CD4+ T cells; FACS enriched TEMRA cells. This clonotype is a singleton in its sample. RNA totalling about 0.5 to 1 ug underwent reverse transcription with random hexamers. TCR beta CDR3 was amplified by immunoSEQ multiplex PCR. This amplification extended across 54 Vbeta and 13 Jbeta segments. TCRdb reprocessed the immunoSEQ multiplex PCR reads with MiXCR, giving one entry per CDR3 protein. The repertoire holds fewer than 300,000 distinct CDR3 sequences, with 85% as singletons.

The V call is TRBV27, the J call TRBJ2-3; tentative D call: TRBD2 (6 bases). The TCR comes from a human donor with multiple sclerosis. The sample taken for sequencing was CD8+ T cells from PBMCs. CDR3 in DNA: TGTGCCAGCAGTTTGGGCGCTAGCGCAATAACAGATACGCAGTATTTT. Its translation: CASSLGASAITDTQYF.